This T cell receptor (beta chain) originates from a study of shared clonotypes between healthy human individuals (dated by TCRdb to 2018 to 2020). Some background on the complete study: The cohort included a few men and a couple of women between 18 and 49 years of age. Different laboratories and diverse techniques were used to prepare libraries and sequence TCR repertoires, to increase sequencing depth and limit assay-specific biases. Blood TCR repertoires of five healthy adults were deeply sequenced to estimate repertoire size and the extent of clonotype sharing between individuals. For each donor, CD4 naive and CD4 memory were each run on three plates, CD8 naive on two plates, and CD8 memory on one plate. Per donor, leukapheresis produced somewhere between about 0.94 and 9.5 billion PBMCs.

Regarding this clone: Its antigen has not been determined. Base-call qualities are not available, and no considerably larger clone is one nucleotide away.

General findings and caveats noted by the study authors: Across four donors, 5% to 6% of naive CD4, 3% to 4% of naive CD8, roughly 2.3% of memory CD4, and 0.4% to 0.45% of memory CD8 clonotypes were shared. Because the study included a small number of donors, the genetic and exposure-history diversity represented was limited. Compared with non-shared clonotypes, the clonotypes found in all four sorted-subset donors had higher generation probabilities. Sampling was restricted to blood, and TCR repertoires in tissues likely differ from the TCR repertoires found in blood. Estimated clonotype richness was generally larger for naive than for memory subsets. Rarefaction of sorted-subset datasets indicated incomplete sequencing despite the large sequencing depth. Based on pairwise subsampling, the degree of clonotype sharing among donors was expected to be affected by sequencing depth.

Donors were healthy HIV-negative adults with no recently reported acute infections or vaccinations. Every donor was a Caucasian adult residing in Nashville, Tennessee, USA. Magnetic negative selection was used to enrich CD4+ T cells, after which naive cells were positively selected on CD45RA and the negative fraction became the memory subset. Blood was obtained by leukapheresis, after which PBMCs were separated by Ficoll-Histopaque density gradient centrifugation and cryopreserved in liquid nitrogen vapor phase. Analytical flow cytometry was used to check the purity and quantity of each magnetically sorted T cell population. From each sorted fraction, genomic DNA was isolated and quantified by UV absorbance on a Nanodrop 2000c. From V the trimming removes 2 bases and from J it removes 6 bases, while the gene matches leave 5 bases of the junction unaccounted for. CDR1 and CDR2 were assigned from the germline V gene (reference sequence) as PRHDT and FYEKMQ. Counted from cysteine to phenylalanine, this CDR3 has 14 amino acids. The retained sequence is limited to the CDR3, 42 bases, with the frame set at the first base.

TCR CDR3 regions were amplified from genomic DNA by multiplex PCR using the deep immunoSEQ assay. Extracted genomic DNA from each cell subset was spread evenly across all wells of several immunoSEQ 96-well plates, with each plate serving as a replicate. For sorted subsets, approximately 190 ng genomic DNA, equal to approximately 30,000 T cell genomes, was loaded into each replicate PCR. Purified libraries were quantified with a Qubit 3.0 fluorometer, sized on a Bioanalyzer 2100, and re-quantified with the KAPA Library Quantification kit. Each immunoSEQ 96-well plate was sequenced on its own single-read 150-cycle Illumina NextSeq 550 flow cell. On the authors' methods: Because the immunoSEQ output included only junctional sequences and no quality scores, the filtering could not be the same as the filtering used for full-length reads. To assign V/J genes and CDR3, sequences were annotated against IMGT germline references using PyIR, a Python wrapper for IgBLAST v1.9. Reads with weak V/J assignments (E-value above 1e-6), missing CDR3, stop codons, out-of-frame junctions, or ambiguous translated residues were removed. V3J clonotypes were defined as sequences sharing an identical inferred V gene, J gene, and CDR3 amino acid sequence. To compute the percentage overlap between repertoires, the number of shared unique clonotypes was divided by the size of the smaller repertoire. Repertoire richness was assessed with RTK rarefaction, the Chao1 estimator, and Recon v2.1 estimates of unobserved clonotypes. OLGA was used to compute generation probabilities for all TCRbeta clonotypes that the gDNA method yielded from four donors. TCRdb re-hosts the immuneACCESS table, in-frame sequences only. Its copies lack some clones; in the studies checked, an unresolved V gene accounts for under half of them, and the cause for the rest is not known. For V, J and clone size, that table is used; D and trimming come from the DNA. This sample has hundreds of thousands of clones in its table, and 96% of those were observed once. Together, the top ten hold 0.06% of the sample.

Source material: naive CD4+ T cells sorted from blood. In the paper's terms, the cell subset or site label means: CD45RA+ positively selected. The rearranged segments are TRBV13 and TRBJ2-7; TRBD2 agrees with 9 junctional bases. This clonotype originated in a woman aged 30 to 39 in good health. The CDR3 here reads CASSLPLAGSEQYF. In nucleotides, the sequence is TGTGCCAGCAGCTTACCCCTAGCGGGAAGCGAGCAGTACTTC. The CDR3, completed at both ends by the reference TRBV13 and TRBJ2-7 genes, gives the full variable domain AAGVIQSPRHLIKEKRETATLKCYPIPRHDTVYWYQQGPGQDPQFLISFYEKMQSDKGSIPDRFSAQQFSDYHSELNMSSLELGDSALYFCASSLPLAGSEQYFGPGTRLTVT.